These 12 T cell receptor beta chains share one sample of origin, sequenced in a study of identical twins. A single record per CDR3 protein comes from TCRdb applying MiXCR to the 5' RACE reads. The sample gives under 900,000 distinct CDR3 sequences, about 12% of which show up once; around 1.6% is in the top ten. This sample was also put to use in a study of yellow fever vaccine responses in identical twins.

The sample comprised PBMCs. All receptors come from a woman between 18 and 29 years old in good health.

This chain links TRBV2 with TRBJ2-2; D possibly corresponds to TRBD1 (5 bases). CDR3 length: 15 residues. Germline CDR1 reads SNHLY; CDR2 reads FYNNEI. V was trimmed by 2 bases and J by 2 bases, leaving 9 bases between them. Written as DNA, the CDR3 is TGTGCCAGCAGTGAATCAGGGTCAAACACCGGGGAGCTGTTTTTT. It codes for CASSESGSNTGELFF.

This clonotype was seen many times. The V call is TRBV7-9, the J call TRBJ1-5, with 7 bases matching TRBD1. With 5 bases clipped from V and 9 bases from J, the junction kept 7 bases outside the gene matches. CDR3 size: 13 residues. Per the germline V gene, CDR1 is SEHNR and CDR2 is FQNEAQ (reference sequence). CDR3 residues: CASSLGTERPQHF. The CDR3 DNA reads TGTGCCAGCAGCCTCGGGACAGAGCGGCCCCAGCATTTT.

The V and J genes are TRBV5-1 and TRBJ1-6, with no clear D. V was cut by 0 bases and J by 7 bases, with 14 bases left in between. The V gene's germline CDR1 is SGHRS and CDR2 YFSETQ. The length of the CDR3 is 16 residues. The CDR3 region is CASSLEGRQVNSPLHF. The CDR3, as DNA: TGCGCCAGCAGCTTGGAAGGGCGGCAGGTCAATTCACCCCTCCACTTT.

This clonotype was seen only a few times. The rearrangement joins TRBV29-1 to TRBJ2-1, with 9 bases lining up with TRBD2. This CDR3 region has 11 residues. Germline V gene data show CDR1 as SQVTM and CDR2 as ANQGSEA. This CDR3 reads CGTSTYNEQFF. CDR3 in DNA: TGCGGGACTAGCACCTACAATGAGCAGTTCTTC.

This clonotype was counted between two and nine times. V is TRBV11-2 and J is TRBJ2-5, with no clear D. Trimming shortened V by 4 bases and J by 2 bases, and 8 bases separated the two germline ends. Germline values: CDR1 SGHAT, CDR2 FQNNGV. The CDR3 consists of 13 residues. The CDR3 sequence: CASSWGFQETQYF. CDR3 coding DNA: TGTGCCAGCAGCTGGGGTTTTCAAGAGACCCAGTACTTC. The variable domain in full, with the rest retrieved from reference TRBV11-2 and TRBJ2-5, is EAGVAQSPRYKIIEKRQSVAFWCNPISGHATLYWYQQILGQGPKLLIQFQNNGVVDDSQLPKDRFSAERLKGVDSTLKIQPAKLEDSAVYLCASSWGFQETQYFGPGTRLLVL.

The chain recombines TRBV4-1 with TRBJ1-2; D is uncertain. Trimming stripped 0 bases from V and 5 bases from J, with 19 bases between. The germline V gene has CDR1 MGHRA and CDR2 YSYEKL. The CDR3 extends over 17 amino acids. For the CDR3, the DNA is TGCGCCAGCAGCCAAGAGGCGGGGAGGGCTTCGGGTTATGGCTACACCTTC. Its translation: CASSQEAGRASGYGYTF.

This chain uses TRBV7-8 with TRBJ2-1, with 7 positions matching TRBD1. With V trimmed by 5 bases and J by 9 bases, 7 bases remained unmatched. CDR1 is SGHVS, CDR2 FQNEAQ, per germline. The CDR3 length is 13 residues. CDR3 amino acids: CASSPGQVSEQFF. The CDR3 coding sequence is TGTGCCAGCAGCCCAGGACAGGTTTCTGAGCAGTTCTTC.

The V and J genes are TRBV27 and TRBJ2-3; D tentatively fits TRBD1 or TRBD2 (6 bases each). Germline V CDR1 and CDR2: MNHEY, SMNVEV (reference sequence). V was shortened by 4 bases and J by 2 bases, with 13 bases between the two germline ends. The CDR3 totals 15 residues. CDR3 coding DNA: TGTGCCAGCAGTTCCCTGGGGGGCGTCACAGATACGCAGTATTTT. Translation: CASSSLGGVTDTQYF.

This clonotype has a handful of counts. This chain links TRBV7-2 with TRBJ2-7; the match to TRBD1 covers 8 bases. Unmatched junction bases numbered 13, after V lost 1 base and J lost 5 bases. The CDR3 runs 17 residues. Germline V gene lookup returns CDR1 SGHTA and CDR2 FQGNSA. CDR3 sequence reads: CASSLVGTGSSRDEQYF. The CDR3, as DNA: TGTGCCAGCAGCTTAGTAGGGACAGGATCCTCTCGGGACGAGCAGTACTTC. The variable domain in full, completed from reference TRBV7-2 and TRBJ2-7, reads GAGVSQSPSNKVTEKGKDVELRCDPISGHTALYWYRQSLGQGLEFLIYFQGNSAPDKSGLPSDRFSAERTGGSVSTLTIQRTQQEDSAVYLCASSLVGTGSSRDEQYFGPGTRLTVT.

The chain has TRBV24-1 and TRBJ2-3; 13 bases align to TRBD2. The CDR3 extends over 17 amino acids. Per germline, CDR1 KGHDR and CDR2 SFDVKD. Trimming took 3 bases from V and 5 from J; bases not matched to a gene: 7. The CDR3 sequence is CATSDPRLAGGLDTQYF. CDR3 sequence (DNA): TGTGCCACCAGTGATCCCCGACTAGCGGGAGGTTTAGATACGCAGTATTTT.

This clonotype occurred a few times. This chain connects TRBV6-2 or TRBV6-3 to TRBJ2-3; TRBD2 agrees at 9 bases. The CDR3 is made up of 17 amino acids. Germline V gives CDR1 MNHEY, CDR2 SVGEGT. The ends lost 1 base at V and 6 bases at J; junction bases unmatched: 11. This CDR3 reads CASSYLASGDVTDTQYF. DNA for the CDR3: TGTGCCAGCAGTTACTTGGCTAGCGGGGATGTCACGGATACGCAGTATTTT.

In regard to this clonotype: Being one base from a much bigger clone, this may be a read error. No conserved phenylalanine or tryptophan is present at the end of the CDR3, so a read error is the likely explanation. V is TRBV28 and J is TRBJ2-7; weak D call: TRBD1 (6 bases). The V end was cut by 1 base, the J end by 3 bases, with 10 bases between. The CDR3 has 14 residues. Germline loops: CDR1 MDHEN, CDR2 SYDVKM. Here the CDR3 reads CASSLSAGDYEQYS. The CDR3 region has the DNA TGTGCCAGCAGTTTATCGGCAGGGGACTACGAGCAGTACTCC.